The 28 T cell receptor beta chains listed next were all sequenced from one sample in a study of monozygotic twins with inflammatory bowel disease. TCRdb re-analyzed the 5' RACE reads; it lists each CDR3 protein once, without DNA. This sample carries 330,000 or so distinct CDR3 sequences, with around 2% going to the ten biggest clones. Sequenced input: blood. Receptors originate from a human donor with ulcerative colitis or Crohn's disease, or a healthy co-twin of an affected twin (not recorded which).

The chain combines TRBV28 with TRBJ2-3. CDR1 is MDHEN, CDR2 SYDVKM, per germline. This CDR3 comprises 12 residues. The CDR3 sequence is CASSLFLATQYF.

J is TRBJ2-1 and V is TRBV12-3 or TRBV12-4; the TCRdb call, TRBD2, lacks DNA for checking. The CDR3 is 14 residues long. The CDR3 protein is CASSSTSVDNEQFF.

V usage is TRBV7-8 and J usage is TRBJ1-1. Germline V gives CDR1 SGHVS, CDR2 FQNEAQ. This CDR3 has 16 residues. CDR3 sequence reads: CASSERSLVLNTEAFF.

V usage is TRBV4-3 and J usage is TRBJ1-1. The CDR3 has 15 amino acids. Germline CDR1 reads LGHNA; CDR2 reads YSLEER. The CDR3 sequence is CASSQGRFPDTEAFF.

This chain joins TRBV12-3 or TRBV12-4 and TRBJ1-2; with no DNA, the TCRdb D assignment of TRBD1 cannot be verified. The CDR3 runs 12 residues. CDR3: CASTDRAHGYTF.

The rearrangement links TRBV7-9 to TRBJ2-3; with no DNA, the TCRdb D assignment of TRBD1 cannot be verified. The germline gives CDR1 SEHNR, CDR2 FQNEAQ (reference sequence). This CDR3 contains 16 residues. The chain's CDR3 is CASSFPGGGPGDTQYF. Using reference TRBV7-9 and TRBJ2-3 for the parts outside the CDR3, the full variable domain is DTGVSQNPRHKITKRGQNVTFRCDPISEHNRLYWYRQTLGQGPEFLTYFQNEAQLEKSRLLSDRFSAERPKGSFSTLEIQRTEQGDSAMYLCASSFPGGGPGDTQYFGPGTRLTVL.

The CDR3 here is CASSPLASSGNTIYF. This chain links TRBV7-9 with TRBJ1-3; TCRdb's D call, TRBD1, is unchecked because there is no DNA. CDR1 is SEHNR and CDR2 is FQNEAQ in the germline V gene (reference sequence). The CDR3 loop spans 15 amino acids. Variable domain in full (rest from reference TRBV7-9 and TRBJ1-3): DTGVSQNPRHKITKRGQNVTFRCDPISEHNRLYWYRQTLGQGPEFLTYFQNEAQLEKSRLLSDRFSAERPKGSFSTLEIQRTEQGDSAMYLCASSPLASSGNTIYFGEGSWLTVV.

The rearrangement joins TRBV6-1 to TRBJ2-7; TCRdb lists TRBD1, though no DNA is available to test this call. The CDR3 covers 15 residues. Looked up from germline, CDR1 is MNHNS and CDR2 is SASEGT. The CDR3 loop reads CASSPPRDMAYEQYF.

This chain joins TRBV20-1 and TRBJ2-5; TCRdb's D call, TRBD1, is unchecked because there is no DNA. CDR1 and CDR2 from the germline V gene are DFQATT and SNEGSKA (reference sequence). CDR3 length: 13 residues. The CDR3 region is CSATGTGGETQYF.

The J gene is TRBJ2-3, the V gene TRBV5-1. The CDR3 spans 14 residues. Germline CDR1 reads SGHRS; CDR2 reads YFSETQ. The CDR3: CASRLAGSRDTQYF.

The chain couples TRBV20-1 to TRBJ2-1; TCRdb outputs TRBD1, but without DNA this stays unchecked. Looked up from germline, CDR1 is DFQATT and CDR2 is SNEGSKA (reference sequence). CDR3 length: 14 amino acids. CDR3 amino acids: CSARDLRGYNEQFF.

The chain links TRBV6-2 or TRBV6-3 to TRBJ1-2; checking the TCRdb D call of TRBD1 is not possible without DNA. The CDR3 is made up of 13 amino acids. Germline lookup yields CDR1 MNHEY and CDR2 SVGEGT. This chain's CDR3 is CASSYRQGPGYTF.

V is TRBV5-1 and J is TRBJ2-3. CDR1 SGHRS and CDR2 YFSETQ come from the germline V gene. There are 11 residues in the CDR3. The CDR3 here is CASSQTDTQYF.

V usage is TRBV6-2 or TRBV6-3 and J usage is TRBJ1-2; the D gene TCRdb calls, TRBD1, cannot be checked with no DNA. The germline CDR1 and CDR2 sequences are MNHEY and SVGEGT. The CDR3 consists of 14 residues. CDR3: CASNQRGPVGGYTF.

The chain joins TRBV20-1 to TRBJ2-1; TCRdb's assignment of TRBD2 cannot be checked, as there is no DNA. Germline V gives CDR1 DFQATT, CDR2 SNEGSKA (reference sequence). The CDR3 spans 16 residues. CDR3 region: CSAGRGGGLGLNEQFF.

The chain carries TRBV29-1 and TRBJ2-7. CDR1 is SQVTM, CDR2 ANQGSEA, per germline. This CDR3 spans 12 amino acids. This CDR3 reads CSARTDSYEQYF.

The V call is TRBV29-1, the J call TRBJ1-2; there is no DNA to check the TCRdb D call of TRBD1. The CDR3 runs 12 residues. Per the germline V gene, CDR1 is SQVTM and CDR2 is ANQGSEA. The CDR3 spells CSVVQGTYGYTF.

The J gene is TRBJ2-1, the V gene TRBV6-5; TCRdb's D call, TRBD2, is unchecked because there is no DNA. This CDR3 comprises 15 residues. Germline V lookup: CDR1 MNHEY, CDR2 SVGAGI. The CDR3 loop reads CASSYGLAEYNEQFF.

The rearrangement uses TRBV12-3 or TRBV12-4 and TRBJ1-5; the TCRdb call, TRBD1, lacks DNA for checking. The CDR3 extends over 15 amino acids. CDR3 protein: CASSTTGKGYQPQHF.

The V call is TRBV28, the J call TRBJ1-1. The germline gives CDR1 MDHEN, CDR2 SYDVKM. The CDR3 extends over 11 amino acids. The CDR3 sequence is CASRKSTEAFF. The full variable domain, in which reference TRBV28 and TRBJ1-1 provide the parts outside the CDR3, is DVKVTQSSRYLVKRTGEKVFLECVQDMDHENMFWYRQDPGLGLRLIYFSYDVKMKEKGDIPEGYSVSREKKERFSLILESASTNQTSMYLCASRKSTEAFFGQGTRLTVV.

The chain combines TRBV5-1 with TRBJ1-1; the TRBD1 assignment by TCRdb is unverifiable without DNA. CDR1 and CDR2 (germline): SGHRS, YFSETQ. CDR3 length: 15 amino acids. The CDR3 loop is CTSSWGQGASTEAFF.

CDR3: CASSRGIEGRTRTDTQYF. The chain recombines TRBV25-1 with TRBJ2-3; TCRdb designates TRBD1, a call that cannot be tested without DNA. Germline V gene data show CDR1 as MGHDK and CDR2 as SYGVNS. CDR3 length equals 18 residues.

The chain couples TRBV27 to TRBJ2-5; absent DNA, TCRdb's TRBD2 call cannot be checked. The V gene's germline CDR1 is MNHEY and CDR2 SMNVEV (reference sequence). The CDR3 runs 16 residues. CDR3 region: CASSIRTSGREETQYF.

CDR3: CASSLGDGATNMQYF. V usage is TRBV7-8 and J usage is TRBJ2-4; TCRdb reports TRBD1, a call that lacks DNA to check it against. The CDR3 has 15 residues. CDR1 is SGHVS and CDR2 is FQNEAQ in the germline V gene.

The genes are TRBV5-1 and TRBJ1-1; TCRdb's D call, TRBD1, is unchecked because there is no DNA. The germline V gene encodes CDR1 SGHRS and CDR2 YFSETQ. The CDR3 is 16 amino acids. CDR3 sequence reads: CASSLDRTAGGTEAFF.

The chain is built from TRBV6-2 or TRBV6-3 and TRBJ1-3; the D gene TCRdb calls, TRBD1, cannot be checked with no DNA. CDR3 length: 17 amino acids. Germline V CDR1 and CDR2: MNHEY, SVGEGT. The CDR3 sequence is CASSRRQTNTRGNTIYF.

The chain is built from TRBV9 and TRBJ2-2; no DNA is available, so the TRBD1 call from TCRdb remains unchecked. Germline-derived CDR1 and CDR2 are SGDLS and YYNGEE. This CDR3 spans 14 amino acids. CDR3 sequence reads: CASATGSNTGELFF.

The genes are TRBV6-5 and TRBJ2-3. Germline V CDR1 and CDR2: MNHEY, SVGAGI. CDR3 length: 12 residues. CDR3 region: CASRASKETQYF.